This T cell receptor beta chain was profiled in a study of response to subunit inactivated influenza vaccine. Study results and limitations: Authors suggested each seasonal flu vaccination may recruit only limited numbers of new T cells.

TCRdb redid the calling of the RT-PCR reads with MiXCR, one entry per CDR3 protein. The data contain 560,000 or so distinct CDR3 sequences, roughly 8.2% of them seen just once; the ten biggest clones take up 10% to 15%. Germline CDR1 and CDR2: SQVTM and ANQGSEA. The CDR3 runs to 15 residues. With V trimmed by 6 bases and J by 2 bases, 7 bases remained unmatched. This clonotype has ten or more counts. Antigen specificity is unknown. This sequence was found in a man in his fifties or sixties who received an inactivated influenza vaccine. The chain recombines TRBV29-1 with TRBJ1-5; 10 bases are a match to TRBD1. The sequences come from PBMCs from blood, collected less than 30 months after vaccination. The CDR3 is CSVLDRGSGNQPQHF. The CDR3 DNA reads as TGCAGCGTCCTGGACAGGGGGTCGGGCAATCAGCCCCAGCATTTT.